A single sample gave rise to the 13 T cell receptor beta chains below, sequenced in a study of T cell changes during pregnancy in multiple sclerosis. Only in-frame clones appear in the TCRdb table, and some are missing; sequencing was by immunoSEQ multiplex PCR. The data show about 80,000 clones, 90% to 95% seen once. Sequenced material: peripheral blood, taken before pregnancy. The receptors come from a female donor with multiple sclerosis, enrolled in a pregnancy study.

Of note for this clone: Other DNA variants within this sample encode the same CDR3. The CDR3 DNA reads as TGTGCCAGTAGCCCCCAGACGGCAGGGTACACTGAAGCTTTCTTT. It is translated as CASSPQTAGYTEAFF. The chain joins TRBV9 to TRBJ1-1; weak D call: TRBD1 (5 bases). V lost 8 bases and J 3 bases, leaving 20 bases between the germline ends. The CDR3 length is 15 residues. Germline CDR1 is SGDLS and CDR2 is YYNGEE.

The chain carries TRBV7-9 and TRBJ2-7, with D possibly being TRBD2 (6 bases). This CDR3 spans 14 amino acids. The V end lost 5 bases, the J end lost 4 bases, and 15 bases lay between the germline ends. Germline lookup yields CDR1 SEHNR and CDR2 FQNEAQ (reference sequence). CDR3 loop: CASSPGFAGYEQYF. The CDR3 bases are TGTGCCAGCAGCCCCGGTTTTGCGGGGTACGAGCAGTACTTC. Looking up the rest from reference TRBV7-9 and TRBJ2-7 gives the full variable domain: DTGVSQNPRHKITKRGQNVTFRCDPISEHNRLYWYRQTLGQGPEFLTYFQNEAQLEKSRLLSDRFSAERPKGSFSTLEIQRTEQGDSAMYLCASSPGFAGYEQYFGPGTRLTVT.

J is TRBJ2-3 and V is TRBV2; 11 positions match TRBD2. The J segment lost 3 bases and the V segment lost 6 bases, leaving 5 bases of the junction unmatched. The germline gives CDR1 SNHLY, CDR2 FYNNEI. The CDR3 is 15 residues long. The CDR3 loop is CASRTSGEGTDTQYF. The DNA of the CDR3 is TGTGCCAGCAGGACTAGCGGGGAGGGTACAGATACGCAGTATTTT.

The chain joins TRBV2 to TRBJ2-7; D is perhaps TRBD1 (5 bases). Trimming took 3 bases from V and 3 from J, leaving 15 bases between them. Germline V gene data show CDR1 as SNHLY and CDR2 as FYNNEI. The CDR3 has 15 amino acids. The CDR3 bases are TGTGCCAGCAGTGATCCACAGGTATCAGACTACGAGCAGTACTTC. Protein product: CASSDPQVSDYEQYF.

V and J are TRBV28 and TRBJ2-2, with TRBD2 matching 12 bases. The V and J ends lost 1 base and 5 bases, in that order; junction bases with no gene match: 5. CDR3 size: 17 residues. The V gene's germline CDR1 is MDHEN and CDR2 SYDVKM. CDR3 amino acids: CASSLYRLAGVTGELFF. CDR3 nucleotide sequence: TGTGCCAGCAGTTTATATCGACTAGCGGGAGTAACCGGGGAGCTGTTTTTT.

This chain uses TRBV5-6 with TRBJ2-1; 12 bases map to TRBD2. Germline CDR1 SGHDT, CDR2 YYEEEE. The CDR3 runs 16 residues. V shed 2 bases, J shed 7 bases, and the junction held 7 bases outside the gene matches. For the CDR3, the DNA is TGTGCCAGCAGCTTCTCTAGCGGGAGGGTTTGGAATGAGCAGTTCTTC. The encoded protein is CASSFSSGRVWNEQFF.

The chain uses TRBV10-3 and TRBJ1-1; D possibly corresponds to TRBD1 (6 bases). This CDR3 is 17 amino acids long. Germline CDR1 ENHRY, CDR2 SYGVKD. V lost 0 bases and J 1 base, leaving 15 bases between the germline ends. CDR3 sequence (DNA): TGTGCCATCAGTGAGTCGGCGGGGGCGGTCAAGAACACTGAAGCTTTCTTT. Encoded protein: CAISESAGAVKNTEAFF.

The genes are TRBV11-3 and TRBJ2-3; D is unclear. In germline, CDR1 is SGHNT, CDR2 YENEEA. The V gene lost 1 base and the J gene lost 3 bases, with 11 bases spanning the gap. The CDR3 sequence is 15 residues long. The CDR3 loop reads CASSLAHRATDTQYF. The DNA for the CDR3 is TGTGCCAGCAGCTTAGCACACAGAGCAACAGATACGCAGTATTTT.

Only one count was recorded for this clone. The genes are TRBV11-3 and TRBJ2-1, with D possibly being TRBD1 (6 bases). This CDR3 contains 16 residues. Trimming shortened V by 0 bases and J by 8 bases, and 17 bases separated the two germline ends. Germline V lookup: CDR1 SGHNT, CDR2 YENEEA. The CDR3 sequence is CASSLDRVVGADEQFF. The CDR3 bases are TGTGCCAGCAGCTTAGATCGAGTAGTGGGGGCCGATGAGCAGTTCTTC.

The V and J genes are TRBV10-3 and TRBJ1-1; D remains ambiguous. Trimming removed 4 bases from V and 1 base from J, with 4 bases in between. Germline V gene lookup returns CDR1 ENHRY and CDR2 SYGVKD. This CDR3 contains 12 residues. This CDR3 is CAISGRNTEAFF. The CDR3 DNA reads TGTGCCATCAGTGGGAGGAACACTGAAGCTTTCTTT.

Here the CDR3 reads CASSELETQYF. The CDR3 region has the DNA TGTGCCAGCAGCGAACTGGAGACCCAGTACTTC. J is TRBJ2-5 and V is TRBV7-9; D gene uncertain. The CDR3 is 11 residues long. V was trimmed by 5 bases and J by 5 bases, leaving 6 bases between them. CDR1 is SEHNR, CDR2 FQNEAQ, per germline (reference sequence).

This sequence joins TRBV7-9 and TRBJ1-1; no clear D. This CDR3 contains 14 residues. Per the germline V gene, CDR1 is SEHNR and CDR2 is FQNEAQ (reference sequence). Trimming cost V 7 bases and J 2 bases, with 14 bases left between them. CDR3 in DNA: TGTGCCAGCACCGGCCATCCGGGTAACACTGAAGCTTTCTTT. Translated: CASTGHPGNTEAFF.

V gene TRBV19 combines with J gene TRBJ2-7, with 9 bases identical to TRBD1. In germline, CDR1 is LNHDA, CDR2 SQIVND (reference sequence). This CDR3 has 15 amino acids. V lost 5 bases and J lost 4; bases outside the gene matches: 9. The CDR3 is CASSSPGQGGYEQYF. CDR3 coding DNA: TGTGCCAGTAGTTCACCGGGACAGGGCGGTTACGAGCAGTACTTC.